This T cell receptor (beta chain) was sequenced in a study of tumor-infiltrating lymphocytes in primary liver carcinoma. Between about 17 and 34 mg of unsorted bulk tissue served as the source from which RNA and DNA were co-extracted. Synthesis of TCR beta cDNA was carried out from 500 ng total RNA with a constant-region primer. Three nested multiplex PCR rounds, a slightly modified ARM-PCR, produced the libraries for TCR beta. Use of TRBV1-TRBV30 forward primers with a C-beta reverse primer characterized the first two PCR rounds, which lasted about 9 cycles each. MiXCR was run by TCRdb on the multiplex PCR reads, yielding one entry per CDR3 protein. This repertoire shows approximately 40,000 distinct CDR3 sequences, 73% found once; its top ten account for under 20%. General study results and limits: Roughly 7.5-24% of top clones, and no more, occurred in all five tumor regions.

This clonotype showed up just a few times. Its antigen is undetermined. The junction does not match germline at one end; this may be a read error. The germline V gene has CDR1 MNHEY and CDR2 SVGEGT. CDR3 length equals 11 residues. This receptor was taken from a man aged 40-49 years with primary liver carcinoma and hepatitis B virus infection. The material sequenced was liver tumor tissue from sampling region 2. Described subset: tumor region T2, inferior pole. J is TRBJ2-5 and V is TRBV6-2 or TRBV6-3, with D unresolved. DNA of the CDR3: TGTGCCAGCGGCGGTGCAGAGACCCGGTACTTC. This translates into CASGGAETRYF.